The 20 T cell receptor beta chains presented below share a single source sample, sequenced in a study of cytomegalovirus exposure and HLA in healthy donors. Primers included in the PCR were 60 Vbeta and 13 Jbeta primers. Repertoires were generated with immunoSEQ multiplex PCR, while TCRdb's copy carries only in-frame clones and drops some. The table has more than 95,000 clones, roughly three fifths seen once; the top ten hold roughly 3.2%. Sequencing input: PBMCs. The origin of the receptors is a man in his 60s in good health and CMV-seronegative.

This clone was recorded once. CDR3 residues: CASSEDRRYNEQFF. The CDR3 DNA is TGCGCCAGTTCCGAGGACAGGAGATACAATGAGCAGTTCTTC. J is TRBJ2-1 and V is TRBV10-2; 7 bases match TRBD1. CDR1 WSHSY and CDR2 SAAADI come from the germline V gene. With V trimmed by 9 bases and J by 4 bases, 9 bases remained unmatched. The CDR3 sequence is 14 residues long.

Only one count was recorded for this clone. The V gene is TRBV2, the J gene TRBJ1-4; 7 nucleotides align to TRBD1. CDR1 is SNHLY, CDR2 FYNNEI, per germline. Unmatched junction bases numbered 6, after V lost 5 bases and J lost 12 bases. CDR3 length: 12 residues. Written as DNA, the CDR3 is TGTGCCAGCAGTACCCGGACAGGTCAACTGTTTTTT. It translates to CASSTRTGQLFF.

There are a few counts of this clone. V gene TRBV6-6 combines with J gene TRBJ2-3; TRBD1 matches 9 bases. Germline trimming cut 3 bases from V and 4 bases from J; bases unmatched to any gene: 5. There are 15 residues in the CDR3. Germline CDR1 is MNHNY and CDR2 is SVGAGI (reference sequence). Here the CDR3 DNA reads TGTGCCAGCAGTTATGGGACAGGGCGTGCAGATACGCAGTATTTT. It encodes CASSYGTGRADTQYF.

This clone was found a few times. The chain has TRBV19 and TRBJ2-1, with 8 bases fitting TRBD2. The CDR3 loop spans 19 amino acids. Germline-derived CDR1 and CDR2 are LNHDA and SQIVND (reference sequence). V dropped 3 bases and J dropped 5; count of bases not matched to a gene: 18. The chain's CDR3 is CASSMGLPGGLDKDNEQFF. CDR3 sequence (DNA): TGTGCCAGTAGTATGGGTCTGCCGGGGGGGCTGGACAAGGACAATGAGCAGTTCTTC.

CDR3 sequence reads: CASSLQVRRPGTDTQYF. CDR3 sequence (DNA): TGTGCCAGCAGCCTCCAAGTAAGGCGGCCCGGCACAGATACGCAGTATTTT. The chain carries TRBV5-4 and TRBJ2-3; D unclear. CDR1 and CDR2 from the germline V gene are SGHNT and YYREEE (reference sequence). Trimming cost V 4 bases and J 1 base, with 19 bases left between them. The CDR3 is made up of 17 amino acids.

The chain employs TRBV11-3 and TRBJ2-1, with 11 bases matching TRBD2. This CDR3 is built from 17 residues. Trimming removed 5 bases from V and 0 bases from J; junction bases left unmatched: 6. Germline V gene sequence: CDR1 SGHNT, CDR2 YENEEA. The CDR3 spells CASSPYGTSGSYNEQFF. DNA of the CDR3: TGTGCCAGCAGCCCCTACGGGACTAGCGGCTCCTACAATGAGCAGTTCTTC. Together with reference TRBV11-3 and TRBJ2-1, the CDR3 gives the full variable domain: EAGVVQSPRYKIIEKKQPVAFWCNPISGHNTLYWYLQNLGQGPELLIRYENEEAVDDSQLPKDRFSAERLKGVDSTLKIQPAELGDSAVYLCASSPYGTSGSYNEQFFGPGTRLTVL.

The rearrangement joins TRBV27 to TRBJ1-1, with 8 bases matching TRBD1. Germline V gene lookup returns CDR1 MNHEY and CDR2 SMNVEV (reference sequence). V gave up 6 bases and J gave up 5 bases; unmatched junction bases: 14. CDR3 length: 16 amino acids. The CDR3 region has the DNA TGTGCCAGCAGCCCCAACCCCCCCACAGGGGGGACTGAAGCTTTCTTT. Translated, it gives CASSPNPPTGGTEAFF.

This chain uses TRBV5-1 with TRBJ2-1, with D possibly being TRBD2 (5 bases). The CDR3 contains 14 residues. V was pared by 7 bases and J by 0 bases, with 11 bases between. Germline CDR1 reads SGHRS; CDR2 reads YFSETQ. CDR3 DNA sequence: TGCGCCAGCGGTGTAAGCGGCTCCTACAATGAGCAGTTCTTC. Amino acid sequence: CASGVSGSYNEQFF.

The chain combines TRBV6-1 with TRBJ1-2; possible D gene TRBD1, 6 bases. V was trimmed by 7 bases and J by 5 bases, leaving 14 bases between them. The CDR3 contains 13 residues. The germline CDR1 and CDR2 sequences are MNHNS and SASEGT. The CDR3 sequence: CASTGTFGYGYTF. CDR3 in DNA: TGTGCCAGCACAGGGACATTCGGTTATGGCTACACCTTC.

This clone was seen only once. This sequence joins TRBV9 and TRBJ2-5; 9 bases agree with TRBD1. The J call could be wrong; TRBJ2-7 is a better fit for the DNA end. The CDR3 runs 15 residues. Germline assignment: CDR1 SGDLS and CDR2 YYNGEE. CDR3 protein: CASSLTPGQGLEQYF. CDR3 bases: TGTGCCAGCAGCCTCACACCGGGACAGGGCCTCGAGCAGTACTTC.

V and J are TRBV5-1 and TRBJ1-4, with TRBD1 identical over 8 bases. The junction had 1 base not matched to a gene; V was cut back by 3 bases and J by 3 bases. This CDR3 is 14 amino acids long. Per germline, CDR1 SGHRS and CDR2 YFSETQ. CDR3 in amino acids: CASSSQGANEKLFF. CDR3 bases: TGCGCCAGCAGCTCACAGGGGGCTAATGAAAAACTGTTTTTT.

This chain connects TRBV27 to TRBJ2-1; D is possibly TRBD1 (6 bases). The CDR3 length is 14 residues. The germline CDR1 and CDR2 sequences are MNHEY and SMNVEV (reference sequence). The V end was cut by 4 bases, the J end by 6 bases, with 13 bases between. The CDR3 is CASSSRPQGNEQFF. The CDR3, as DNA: TGTGCCAGCAGTTCACGACCACAGGGCAATGAGCAGTTCTTC.

This clone was recorded a few times. The chain recombines TRBV6-5 with TRBJ2-7; tentative D call: TRBD2 (6 bases). This CDR3 has 13 residues. Per germline, CDR1 MNHEY and CDR2 SVGAGI. Trimming cost V 5 bases and J 4 bases, with 12 bases left between them. The CDR3 reads CASSRGGDYEQYF. The CDR3 DNA reads TGTGCCAGCAGTCGCGGAGGGGATTACGAGCAGTACTTC.

In this sample, this clone turned up a few times. The chain carries TRBV11-1 and TRBJ1-1, with D perhaps matching TRBD1 (5 bases). The CDR3 totals 14 residues. V lost 5 bases and J lost 3, with 13 bases in between. Germline loops: CDR1 SGHAT, CDR2 FQDESV (reference sequence). Here the CDR3 DNA reads TGTGCCAGCAGCCTAAGAGACAGTCACACTGAAGCTTTCTTT. It translates to CASSLRDSHTEAFF.

This clone showed up just a few times. The chain links TRBV27 to TRBJ1-6; D is unresolved. The germline V gene has CDR1 MNHEY and CDR2 SMNVEV (reference sequence). This CDR3 comprises 14 residues. V dropped 3 bases and J dropped 10 bases, with 13 bases sitting between them. CDR3 region: CASSFEAPSSPLHF. Written as DNA, the CDR3 is TGTGCCAGCAGTTTCGAGGCCCCCTCATCACCCCTCCACTTT.

The chain links TRBV7-8 to TRBJ2-7; 7 nucleotides match TRBD1. The CDR3 consists of 13 residues. Germline loops: CDR1 SGHVS, CDR2 FQNEAQ. Trimming cost V 2 bases and J 6 bases; bases outside gene matches: 4. The CDR3 protein is CASSLRAGGEQYF. Here the CDR3 DNA reads TGTGCCAGCAGCTTACGAGCAGGGGGCGAGCAGTACTTC.

The gene calls are TRBV7-2 and TRBJ2-2; TRBD2 matches at 15 bases. The CDR3 is made up of 18 amino acids. Germline CDR1 reads SGHTA; CDR2 reads FQGNSA. After removal of 1 base from V and 5 bases from J, the junction contained 5 bases not matched to a gene. The CDR3 loop reads CASSLGGLAGGRTGELFF. Written as DNA, the CDR3 is TGTGCCAGCAGCTTAGGGGGACTAGCGGGAGGCCGGACCGGGGAGCTGTTTTTT.

V gene TRBV6-1 combines with J gene TRBJ2-6; tentatively, D is TRBD1 (5 bases). Germline V gene lookup returns CDR1 MNHNS and CDR2 SASEGT. V lost 5 bases to trimming and J lost 0 bases, with 8 bases between them. This CDR3 spans 15 amino acids. DNA for the CDR3: TGTGCCAGCAGTCCACAGGTCTCTGGGGCCAACGTCCTGACTTTC. It is translated as CASSPQVSGANVLTF.

The chain couples TRBV6-1 to TRBJ1-2; TRBD1 agrees at 7 bases. Germline V CDR1 and CDR2: MNHNS, SASEGT. V was pared by 8 bases and J by 3 bases, with 9 bases of the junction left unmatched. The CDR3 totals 14 residues. CDR3 residues: CASETGQTYYGYTF. The CDR3 coding sequence is TGTGCCAGCGAGACAGGGCAAACCTACTATGGCTACACCTTC.

This clone was detected a few times. This chain connects TRBV19 to TRBJ2-7; 9 bases are a match to TRBD1. From germline, CDR1 is LNHDA and CDR2 SQIVND (reference sequence). The CDR3 is 13 residues long. V lost 8 bases and J lost 7; bases outside the gene matches: 9. CDR3 protein: CASGRDREGEQYF. DNA for the CDR3: TGTGCCAGTGGCCGGGACAGGGAGGGAGAGCAGTACTTC.